This T cell receptor (beta chain) was profiled in a study of beta chain features in type 1 diabetes. This clone was seen a few times. The CDR3 has 18 residues. The germline V gene has CDR1 LGHNA and CDR2 YSLEER. V was pared by 4 bases and J by 3 bases, with 14 bases of the junction left unmatched. Of the isolated RNA, all was reverse transcribed, and so the sequenced material was expressed TCRB transcripts. TCRdb's table, derived via immunoSEQ multiplex PCR, lists solely in-frame clones and lacks some. In the table there are almost 350,000 clones, around 8% of which are singletons. The sequence was collected from a young woman in good health. The chain employs TRBV4-3 and TRBJ2-2, with 7 bases identical to TRBD2. The sequenced sample consisted of central memory CD4+ T cells from blood. The CDR3 spells CASSLDPLAAGHTGELFF. CDR3 DNA: TGCGCCAGCAGCCTAGATCCCCTAGCGGCGGGCCACACCGGGGAGCTGTTTTTT.